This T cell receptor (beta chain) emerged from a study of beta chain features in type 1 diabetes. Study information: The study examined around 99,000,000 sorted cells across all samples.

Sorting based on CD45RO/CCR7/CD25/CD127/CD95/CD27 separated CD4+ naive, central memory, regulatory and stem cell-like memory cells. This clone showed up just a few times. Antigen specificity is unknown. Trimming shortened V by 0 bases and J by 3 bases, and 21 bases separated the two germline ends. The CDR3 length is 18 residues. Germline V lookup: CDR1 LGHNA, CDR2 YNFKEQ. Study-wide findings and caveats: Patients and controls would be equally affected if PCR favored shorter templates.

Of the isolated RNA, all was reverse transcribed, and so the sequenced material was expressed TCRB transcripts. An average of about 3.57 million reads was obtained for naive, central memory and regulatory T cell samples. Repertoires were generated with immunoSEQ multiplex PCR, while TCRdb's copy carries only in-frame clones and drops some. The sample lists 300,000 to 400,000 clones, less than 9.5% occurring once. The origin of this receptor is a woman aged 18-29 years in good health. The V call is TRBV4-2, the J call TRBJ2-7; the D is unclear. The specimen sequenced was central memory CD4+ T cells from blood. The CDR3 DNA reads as TGTGCCAGCAGCCAAGAAGGCCAAACTCGGATGGAGAGCTACGAGCAGTACTTC. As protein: CASSQEGQTRMESYEQYF.